This TCR beta chain was identified during a study of blood T cell repertoires in COVID-19. The CDR3 runs to 14 residues. Germline V CDR1 and CDR2: SEHNR, FQNEAQ (reference sequence). V was pared by 1 base and J by 5 bases, with 2 bases of the junction left unmatched. Sequencing used immunoSEQ multiplex PCR; TCRdb keeps in-frame clones, though not all of them. The sample has fewer than 180,000 clones, about 90% seen once. The sequenced material came from peripheral blood. The chain is built from TRBV7-9 and TRBJ1-5; 7 positions agree with TRBD1. The clonotype originates from a woman aged 60-75 years with active or convalescent COVID-19. This CDR3 reads CASSLGDRDQPQHF. CDR3 nucleotides: TGTGCCAGCAGCTTAGGGGACAGAGATCAGCCCCAGCATTTT.